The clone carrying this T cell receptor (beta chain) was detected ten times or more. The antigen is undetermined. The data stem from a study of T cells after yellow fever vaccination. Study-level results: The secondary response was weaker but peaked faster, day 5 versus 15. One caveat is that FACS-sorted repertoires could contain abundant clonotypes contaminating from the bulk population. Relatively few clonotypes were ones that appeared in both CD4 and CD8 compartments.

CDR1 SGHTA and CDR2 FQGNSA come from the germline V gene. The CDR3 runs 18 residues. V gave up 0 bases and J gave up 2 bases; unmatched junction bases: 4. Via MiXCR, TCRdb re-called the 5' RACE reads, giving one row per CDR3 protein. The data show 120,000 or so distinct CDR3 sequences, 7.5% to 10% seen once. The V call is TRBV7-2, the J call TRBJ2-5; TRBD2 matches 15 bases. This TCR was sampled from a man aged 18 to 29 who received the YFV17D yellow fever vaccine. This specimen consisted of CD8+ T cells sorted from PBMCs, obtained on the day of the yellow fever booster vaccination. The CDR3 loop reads CASSLAGLAGGLQETQYF. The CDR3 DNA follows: TGTGCCAGCAGCTTAGCCGGACTAGCGGGGGGGCTACAAGAGACCCAGTACTTC.